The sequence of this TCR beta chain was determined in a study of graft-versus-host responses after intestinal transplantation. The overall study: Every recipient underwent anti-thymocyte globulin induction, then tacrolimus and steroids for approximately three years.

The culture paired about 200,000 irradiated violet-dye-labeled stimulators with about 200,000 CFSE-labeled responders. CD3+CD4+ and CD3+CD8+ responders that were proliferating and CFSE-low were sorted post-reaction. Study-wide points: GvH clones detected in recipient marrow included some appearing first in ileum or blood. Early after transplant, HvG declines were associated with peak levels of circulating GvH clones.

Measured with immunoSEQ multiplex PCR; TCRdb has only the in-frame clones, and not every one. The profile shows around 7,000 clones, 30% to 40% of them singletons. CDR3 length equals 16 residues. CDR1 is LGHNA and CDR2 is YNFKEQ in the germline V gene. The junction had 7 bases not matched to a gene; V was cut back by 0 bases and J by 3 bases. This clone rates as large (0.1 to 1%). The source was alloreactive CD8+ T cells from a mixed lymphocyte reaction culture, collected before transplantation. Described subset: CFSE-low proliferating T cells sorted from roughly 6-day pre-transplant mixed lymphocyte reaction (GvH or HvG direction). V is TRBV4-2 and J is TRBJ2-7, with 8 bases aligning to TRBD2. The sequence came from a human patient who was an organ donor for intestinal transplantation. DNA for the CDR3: TGTGCCAGCAGCCAAGAGGCCGGGGGGGCCCTCTACGAGCAGTACTTC. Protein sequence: CASSQEAGGALYEQYF.